This TCR beta chain was captured in a study of T cell responses to AZD1222 COVID-19 vaccine (dated by TCRdb to about 2021). A note on the overall study: AZD1222 recipients given second doses at about 4 weeks or at about 12 weeks were pooled, since spike-specific TCR depth and breadth were not found to differ between the two schedules. A total of approximately 240 trial participants underwent TCR sequencing, of whom 200 to 220 received two doses of AZD1222 and some 25 received two doses of the MenACWY control vaccine. Trial participants were enrolled by age into 18-55, 56-69 and 70-plus year subgroups, with approximately 150, 28 and 58 TCR-sequenced participants respectively.

Notes on this clone: No antigen is known for it. Base qualities are not provided; no much larger clone lies one nucleotide away.

The CDR3 regions of human TCRbeta chains were analyzed by immunosequencing. As for the original processing: Repertoire TCRs were matched against a reference library of SARS-CoV-2-specific TCRs generated with the MIRA antigen-specificity platform. Breadth was defined as the fraction of unique TCRs that were SARS-CoV-2-associated. Depth was defined as the fraction of total T cells that were SARS-CoV-2-associated. Using the MIRA data, each spike-specific TCR was mapped to the spike region that the TCR reacts to and placed in a CD4 or CD8 class. Log10-transformed breadth and depth values were compared by one-way ANOVA with Sidak's multiple comparisons tests. TCRdb took this table from immuneACCESS and kept in-frame rearrangements with V and J called. Such tables lack part of the clones; where checked against another copy, unresolved V genes explain under half of the gap, and the rest is unexplained. V, J and clone size reflect that table, while D and trimming were determined from the DNA. This sample holds 150,000 to 200,000 clones; 75% to 90% were observed only once. Of the sample, roughly 6.5% falls within the top ten clones.

Beyond this particular receptor, the publication reports: In the small 56-69-year group, the increase in depth fell short of significance, most likely because of low power. Vaccine-associated CD4 TCRs spanned the whole spike protein, with dominant responses in regions 160-218 and 743-854. Conclusions about previously exposed vaccinees are limited, since just five or six AZD1222 recipients were seropositive for SARS-CoV-2 at baseline. Because no samples from the day 14 peak response were available, repertoires could be characterized only after the peak T cell response. Participants were mostly white British and included more females than males, and it was suggested by the authors that clonal diversity may have been underestimated. Spike-specific TCR breadth and depth rose significantly after two AZD1222 doses compared with day 0 and with MenACWY recipients. Nearly half of unique spike-specific TCRs reportedly recognized epitopes outside regions mutated in the B.1.351 and B.1.1.7 variants.

The sample's time point label, in plain terms: baseline before first vaccination. The vaccinee samples were drawn from two UK trials, COV001 and COV002, one of which was a single-blind randomized controlled phase 2/3 trial testing AZD1222 (ChAdOx1 nCoV-19) in healthy adults. For TCRbeta chain sequencing, PBMC samples from trial participants were taken at day 0 and at day 28 after the second dose. Counted from cysteine to phenylalanine, this CDR3 has 12 amino acids. Left in the record is the CDR3 DNA by itself, 36 bases read in frame from the first base. The germline V gene (reference sequence) provides CDR1 SGHKS and CDR2 YYEKEE. Between the V and J ends, shortened by 4 bases and 5 bases respectively, the junction contains 8 bases.

This clonotype was sampled from an adult in good health. This specimen was peripheral blood, taken on day 0 of AZD1222 vaccination. Recombination joined TRBV5-5 with TRBJ2-3; the D gene assignment is ambiguous. The CDR3 region reads CASSPHLDTQYF. Here is the DNA: TGTGCCAGCAGCCCGCACTTAGATACGCAGTATTTT.